This T cell receptor beta chain was recorded in a study of shared clonotypes between healthy human individuals. Naive CD8 isolation took CD45RO-negative cells positively selected for CCR7 and excluded terminally differentiated effector memory CD45RA+ cells. Broader study findings: Among donors, sharing of clonotypes was expected to be affected by sequencing depth.

Between the trimmed V and J ends, which lost 3 bases and 1 base, there was a span of 7 bases. In germline, CDR1 is LNHDA, CDR2 SQIVND (reference sequence). The CDR3 contains 14 residues. This table comes from immunoSEQ multiplex PCR, and its TCRdb copy is limited to in-frame clones, with some not included. Of 2 million to 2.5 million clones detected, roughly 94% appear once; the ten largest clones hold roughly 1%. Concerning this clone: Its specificity is unknown.

The chain employs TRBV19 and TRBJ2-1; the D is unclear. What was sequenced was naive CD8+ T cells sorted from blood. The TCR comes from a man younger than 35 in good health. CDR3 bases: TGTGCCAGTAGTATCACAGATTCCTACAATGAGCAGTTCTTC. Translation gives CASSITDSYNEQFF.